The clone carrying this TCR beta chain turned up a few times. Its specificity is unknown. The sample originates from a study of post-analysis software for immune sequencing data. The CDR3 has 13 amino acids. The germline CDR1 and CDR2 sequences are MNHEY and SVGAGI. V was clipped by 6 bases and J by 7 bases; unmatched bases: 2. Overall study findings and caveats: With TRBV5-6, TRBV5-1 and TRBV20-1 included, about five TRBV segments were more frequent in patients than in controls.

Each TCR beta cDNA library carried unique molecular identifiers. Each CDR3 protein is one row after TCRdb ran MiXCR on the PCR reads. The repertoire holds approximately 440,000 distinct CDR3 sequences, with 40% to 55% as singletons. The sequencing input was blood. J is TRBJ2-4 and V is TRBV6-5; 11 bases fit TRBD1. The receptor was isolated from a girl aged 5-17 years with multiple sclerosis. CDR3 sequence reads: CASRGQGVNIQYF. CDR3 nucleotide sequence: TGTGCCAGCAGGGGACAGGGGGTCAACATTCAGTACTTC.